This T cell receptor beta chain was profiled in a study of regulatory T cells in long-lasting Graves disease. This clonotype was picked up a small number of times. Its antigen is currently unknown. Study observations and caveats: Peripheral blood was the sole material, not thyroid tissue. In persistent patients, shared public clonotypes (roughly 3,000) outnumbered those in new patients (almost 1,000). Persistent disease preferred TRBV28, TRBJ1-2 and TRBJ2-5; new disease, TRBV20-1 and TRBJ2-1.

Stated time point: persistent/refractory GD, antithyroid drugs over 5 years with positive TRAb. PBMC RNA was the source of the TCR library. The CDR3 is made up of 14 amino acids. Germline V gene sequence: CDR1 LNHDA, CDR2 SQIVND (reference sequence). Trimming removed 3 bases from V and 2 bases from J, with 10 bases in between. Arm-PCR of CDR3 regions and iRepertoire HTBI primers were the basis on which TCR beta libraries were built. TCRdb fed the multiplex PCR reads into MiXCR, producing one record per CDR3 protein. The sample contains 310,000 or so distinct CDR3 sequences, more than 20% of which appear only once.

Sequencing was performed on peripheral blood mononuclear cells (PBMCs), taken when the disease was refractory, from a patient treated with antithyroid drugs. This receptor was taken from a female donor with Graves disease. This rearrangement joins TRBV19 to TRBJ2-5; D may be TRBD1 (5 bases). The CDR3 loop is CASSIPGMQETQYF. In nucleotides, the CDR3 is TGTGCCAGTAGTATCCCAGGGATGCAAGAGACCCAGTACTTC.